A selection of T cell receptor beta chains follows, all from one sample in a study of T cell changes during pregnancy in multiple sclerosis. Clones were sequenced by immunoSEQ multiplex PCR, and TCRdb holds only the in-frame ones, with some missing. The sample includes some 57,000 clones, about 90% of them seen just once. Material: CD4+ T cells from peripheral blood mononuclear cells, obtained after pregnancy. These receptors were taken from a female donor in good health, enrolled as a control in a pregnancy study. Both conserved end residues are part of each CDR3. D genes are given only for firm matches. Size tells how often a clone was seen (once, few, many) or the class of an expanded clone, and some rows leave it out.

CDR3 protein: CASSPDRNYGYTF
CDR3 DNA: TGTGCCAGCAGCCCGGACAGAAACTATGGCTACACCTTC
V gene: TRBV7-8
clone size: -
CDR3 length: 13
J gene: TRBJ1-2
D gene: -

CDR3 protein: CASSLGTGQETQYF
CDR3 DNA: TGTGCCAGCAGCTTAGGGACAGGGCAAGAGACCCAGTACTTC
V gene: TRBV7-9
clone size: -
CDR3 length: 14
J gene: TRBJ2-5
D gene: TRBD1

CDR3 protein: CASSPFDEQYF
CDR3 DNA: TGTGCCAGCAGCCCCTTTGACGAGCAGTACTTC
V gene: TRBV7-1
clone size: -
CDR3 length: 11
J gene: TRBJ2-7
D gene: -

CDR3 protein: CASGLAPLPLRGGSTYEQFF
CDR3 DNA: TGTGCTAGTGGTTTGGCGCCCCTCCCTTTGCGGGGGGGGTCTACCTATGAGCAGTTCTTC
V gene: TRBV12-5
clone size: many
CDR3 length: 20
J gene: TRBJ2-1
D gene: TRBD2

CDR3 protein: CASSQDLGLAGDTQYF
CDR3 DNA: TGCGCCAGCAGCCAAGATCTTGGGCTAGCGGGGGATACGCAGTATTTT
V gene: TRBV4-1
clone size: -
CDR3 length: 16
J gene: TRBJ2-3
D gene: TRBD2

CDR3 protein: CASSDQYGYTF
CDR3 DNA: TGTGCCAGCAGTGATCAATATGGCTACACCTTC
V gene: TRBV6-1
clone size: -
CDR3 length: 11
J gene: TRBJ1-2
D gene: -

CDR3 protein: CASSLLTSGTLSTQYF
CDR3 DNA: TGCGCCAGCAGCCTCCTGACTAGCGGAACTTTGAGTACGCAGTATTTT
V gene: TRBV5-1
clone size: -
CDR3 length: 16
J gene: TRBJ2-3
D gene: TRBD2

CDR3 protein: CASSSPGLAAYEQYF
CDR3 DNA: TGTGCCAGCAGCTCACCGGGACTAGCGGCCTACGAGCAGTACTTC
V gene: TRBV5-6
clone size: -
CDR3 length: 15
J gene: TRBJ2-7
D gene: TRBD2

CDR3 protein: CASSHLQLNSPLHF
CDR3 DNA: TGTGCCAGCAGCCATTTACAGCTTAATTCACCCCTCCACTTT
V gene: TRBV14
clone size: -
CDR3 length: 14
J gene: TRBJ1-6
D gene: -

CDR3 protein: CASNFRDRANSPLHF
CDR3 DNA: TGTGCCAGCAATTTTCGTGACAGGGCTAATTCACCCCTCCACTTT
V gene: TRBV6-1
clone size: -
CDR3 length: 15
J gene: TRBJ1-6
D gene: TRBD1

CDR3 protein: CAWSVGLKKRQFF
CDR3 DNA: TGTGCCTGGAGTGTGGGACTCAAAAAAAGGCAGTTCTTC
V gene: TRBV30
clone size: once
CDR3 length: 13
J gene: TRBJ2-1
D gene: -

CDR3 protein: CASSPGTVNQPQHF
CDR3 DNA: TGTGCCAGCTCACCCGGGACAGTTAATCAGCCCCAGCATTTT
V gene: TRBV18
clone size: -
CDR3 length: 14
J gene: TRBJ1-5
D gene: TRBD1

CDR3 protein: CASSSASGGVPFTQYF
CDR3 DNA: TGTGCCAGCAGCTCCGCTAGCGGGGGGGTCCCCTTTACGCAGTATTTT
V gene: TRBV11-2
clone size: -
CDR3 length: 16
J gene: TRBJ2-3
D gene: TRBD2

CDR3 protein: CASSLLNTGELFF
CDR3 DNA: TGTGCCAGCAGCCTACTGAACACCGGGGAGCTGTTTTTT
V gene: TRBV27
clone size: few
CDR3 length: 13
J gene: TRBJ2-2
D gene: -

CDR3 protein: CASSISGGRYGYTF
CDR3 DNA: TGTGCCAGTAGTATCTCCGGCGGCCGCTATGGCTACACCTTC
V gene: TRBV19
clone size: -
CDR3 length: 14
J gene: TRBJ1-2
D gene: -

CDR3 protein: CASSLYGALGYGYTF
CDR3 DNA: TGTGCCAGCAGCTTGTATGGGGCTCTGGGCTATGGCTACACCTTC
V gene: TRBV5-6
clone size: -
CDR3 length: 15
J gene: TRBJ1-2
D gene: -

CDR3 protein: CAFALANEQYF
CDR3 DNA: TGTGCCTTCGCCCTAGCGAACGAGCAGTACTTC
V gene: TRBV30
clone size: -
CDR3 length: 11
J gene: TRBJ2-7
D gene: -

CDR3 protein: CASSNLAREYGYTF
CDR3 DNA: TGCGCCAGCAGCAACTTAGCCAGGGAATATGGCTACACCTTC
V gene: TRBV5-1
clone size: -
CDR3 length: 14
J gene: TRBJ1-2
D gene: -

CDR3 protein: CASSREPSGGGTDTQYF
CDR3 DNA: TGCGCCAGCAGCCGAGAACCTAGCGGGGGCGGCACAGATACGCAGTATTTT
V gene: TRBV4-3
clone size: -
CDR3 length: 17
J gene: TRBJ2-3
D gene: TRBD2

CDR3 protein: CASSFEGANTEAFF
CDR3 DNA: TGTGCCAGCAGCTTTGAGGGGGCGAACACTGAAGCTTTCTTT
V gene: TRBV7-8
clone size: -
CDR3 length: 14
J gene: TRBJ1-1
D gene: TRBD1

CDR3 protein: CASSPQLAGGYNEQFF
CDR3 DNA: TGTGCCAGCTCACCACAACTAGCGGGGGGGTACAATGAGCAGTTCTTC
V gene: TRBV18
clone size: -
CDR3 length: 16
J gene: TRBJ2-1
D gene: TRBD2

CDR3 protein: CAWSVLAGGPGGELFF
CDR3 DNA: TGTGCCTGGAGTGTACTAGCGGGGGGGCCGGGCGGGGAGCTGTTTTTT
V gene: TRBV30
clone size: -
CDR3 length: 16
J gene: TRBJ2-2
D gene: TRBD2

CDR3 protein: CASSVRRENEQFF
CDR3 DNA: TGTGCCAGCAGCGTAAGGCGGGAAAATGAGCAGTTCTTC
V gene: TRBV6-1
clone size: -
CDR3 length: 13
J gene: TRBJ2-1
D gene: -

CDR3 protein: CASRTLQGLNSPLHF
CDR3 DNA: TGTGCCAGTAGAACCCTTCAGGGACTTAATTCACCCCTCCACTTT
V gene: TRBV19
clone size: -
CDR3 length: 15
J gene: TRBJ1-6
D gene: -

CDR3 protein: CASRTLQGYTF
CDR3 DNA: TGTGCCAGCAGGACCCTACAGGGGTACACCTTC
V gene: TRBV2
clone size: -
CDR3 length: 11
J gene: TRBJ1-2
D gene: TRBD1

CDR3 protein: CAWTRSGLTGELFF
CDR3 DNA: TGTGCCTGGACCCGGTCAGGGTTGACCGGGGAGCTGTTTTTT
V gene: TRBV30
clone size: -
CDR3 length: 14
J gene: TRBJ2-2
D gene: -

CDR3 protein: CSVGSENQPQHF
CDR3 DNA: TGCAGCGTTGGGAGCGAGAATCAGCCCCAGCATTTT
V gene: TRBV29-1
clone size: -
CDR3 length: 12
J gene: TRBJ1-5
D gene: -

CDR3 protein: CASSDGGTDTQYF
CDR3 DNA: TGTGCCAGCAGTGACGGGGGCACAGATACGCAGTATTTT
V gene: TRBV25-1
clone size: -
CDR3 length: 13
J gene: TRBJ2-3
D gene: -

CDR3 protein: CASSPRVGGENSPLHF
CDR3 DNA: TGTGCCAGCAGCCCCCGGGTTGGAGGGGAGAATTCACCCCTCCACTTT
V gene: TRBV9
clone size: -
CDR3 length: 16
J gene: TRBJ1-6
D gene: -

CDR3 protein: CASSMTGQPGANVLTF
CDR3 DNA: TGTGCCAGTAGTATGACAGGACAGCCTGGGGCCAACGTCCTGACTTTC
V gene: TRBV19
clone size: -
CDR3 length: 16
J gene: TRBJ2-6
D gene: -

CDR3 protein: CASSTTGTGSSGNTIYF
CDR3 DNA: TGTGCCAGTAGTACAACCGGGACAGGGTCCTCTGGAAACACCATATATTTT
V gene: TRBV19
clone size: -
CDR3 length: 17
J gene: TRBJ1-3
D gene: TRBD1

CDR3 protein: CASTMAGVGSPLHF
CDR3 DNA: TGTGCCAGCACGATGGCAGGGGTAGGCTCACCCCTCCACTTT
V gene: TRBV6-1
clone size: -
CDR3 length: 14
J gene: TRBJ1-6
D gene: -

CDR3 protein: CASSLHGTNNNEQFF
CDR3 DNA: TGCGCCAGCAGCTTACACGGGACAAATAACAATGAGCAGTTCTTC
V gene: TRBV5-1
clone size: -
CDR3 length: 15
J gene: TRBJ2-1
D gene: -